This TCR beta chain stems from a study of regulatory T cells in long-lasting Graves disease. Time point of the sample: persistent/refractory GD, antithyroid drugs over 5 years with positive TRAb. From PBMCs, RNA was extracted and then used to make the TCR library. Arm-PCR with iRepertoire HTBI primers amplified the CDR3 regions for these TCR beta libraries. A single record per CDR3 protein comes from TCRdb applying MiXCR to the multiplex PCR reads. Among 600,000 to 800,000 distinct CDR3 sequences, around 30% were seen once, and the ten largest hold 42%. V shed 5 bases and J shed 3 bases, with 17 bases lying between them. Germline loops: CDR1 SEHNR, CDR2 FQNEAQ (reference sequence). CDR3 length: 16 amino acids.

The material was peripheral blood mononuclear cells (PBMCs), obtained when the disease was refractory, from a patient treated with antithyroid drugs. The rearrangement uses TRBV7-9 and TRBJ1-5; D call uncertain. The sequence was obtained from a female donor with Graves disease. In nucleotides, the CDR3 is TGTGCCAGCAGCAAAGCGACCGGGTTCAACAATCAGCCCCAGCATTTT. The encoded protein is CASSKATGFNNQPQHF.